This T cell receptor beta chain was sequenced during a study of shared clonotypes between healthy human individuals. The CDR3 is 15 residues long. V gave up 0 bases and J gave up 6 bases; unmatched junction bases: 6. Germline V gene data show CDR1 as SGDLS and CDR2 as YYNGEE. This table comes from immunoSEQ multiplex PCR, and its TCRdb copy is limited to in-frame clones, with some not included. The sample holds roughly 500,000 clones, around 74% seen once. The sequencing input was PBMCs. The J gene is TRBJ2-7, the V gene TRBV9; TRBD2 matches 10 bases. The receptor comes from a woman in her thirties or forties in good health. Some clones in this sample may be carry-over from other donors' samples. CDR3 DNA sequence: TGTGCCAGCAGCGTAGGGCTAGCGGGAGAGTCCGAGCAGTACTTC. It is translated as CASSVGLAGESEQYF.